The 18 T cell receptor beta chains listed next were all sequenced from one sample in a study of T-cell reconstitution after alpha-beta-depleted transplantation in children (dated by TCRdb to about 2016). This specimen's treatment or condition label, per the study, means: allogeneic hematopoietic cell transplantation with graft depleted of TCRalphabeta T cells and CD19 B cells. The receptor library was made with PCR. The sample was run on an Illumina HiSeq 2500. TCR libraries were prepared with molecular barcoding, using unique molecular identifiers to normalize TCRbeta repertoire quantification. In-frame beta chains were kept once TCRdb had trimmed the public reads at Q25 with fastp and called clones with MiXCR. Rows with one shared CDR3 protein collapse into an entry with the most common genes and DNA. The sample table holds about 980,000 distinct CDR3 sequences, of which about 29% were seen once. The leading ten clones occupy 28% of the sample.

The sequences come from PBMCs, mostly from graft donor cells, collected 360 days after TCRalphabeta/CD19-depleted stem cell transplant. These receptors came from a boy in the first two years of life who had a stem cell transplant for SCID, so the T cells may come from the graft donor.

This chain connects TRBV12-3 or TRBV12-4 to TRBJ2-7, with 8 bases fitting TRBD2. With V trimmed by 5 bases and J by 2 bases, 8 bases remained unmatched. The CDR3 loop spans 15 amino acids. Here the CDR3 reads CASSNGLAGTYEQYF. The DNA of the CDR3 is TGTGCCAGCAGTAACGGACTAGCCGGAACCTACGAGCAGTACTTC.

This clonotype showed up just a few times. The CDR3 protein is CSAREVPRVWLRESTDTQYF. Written as DNA, the CDR3 is TGCAGTGCTAGGGAGGTCCCACGGGTGTGGCTGAGGGAGAGCACAGATACGCAGTATTTT. The chain is built from TRBV20-1 and TRBJ2-3; D might be TRBD2 (5 bases). CDR1 DFQATT and CDR2 SNEGSKA come from the germline V gene (reference sequence). The CDR3 contains 20 residues. Deletions cut 3 bases from V and 0 bases from J, with 28 bases between.

V is TRBV9 and J is TRBJ2-5; D unclear. The V and J ends lost 0 bases and 3 bases respectively, with 21 bases between them. The CDR3 length is 18 residues. Germline lookup yields CDR1 SGDLS and CDR2 YYNGEE. CDR3 nucleotide sequence: TGTGCCAGCAGCGTAGACGGAGAACCGCTAAGAAAGAAAGAGACCCAGTACTTC. This codes for CASSVDGEPLRKKETQYF.

Only a few counts were recorded for this clonotype. V is TRBV20-1 and J is TRBJ2-5; a possible D gene is TRBD2 (6 bases). CDR1 is DFQATT, CDR2 SNEGSKA, per germline (reference sequence). Trimming took off 8 bases at V and 1 base at J, with 17 bases between the two ends. This CDR3 spans 14 amino acids. The CDR3 loop is CSSRGRRGQETQYF. Written as DNA, the CDR3 is TGCAGTTCCCGTGGCAGGAGGGGCCAAGAGACCCAGTACTTC.

V gene TRBV20-1 combines with J gene TRBJ1-1, with a possible D match to TRBD1 (5 bases). CDR1 is DFQATT, CDR2 SNEGSKA, per germline (reference sequence). The V end was cut by 3 bases, the J end by 6 bases, with 14 bases between. This CDR3 is 13 amino acids long. In DNA, the CDR3 is TGCAGTGCTAGTCCGGCAGGGAGTCCTGAAGCTTTCTTT. As protein: CSASPAGSPEAFF.

This clonotype is a singleton in its sample. A much larger clone sits a single nucleotide away, making a read error possible. The rearrangement joins TRBV6-5 to TRBJ2-7; D unresolved. V was shortened by 6 bases and J by 2 bases, with 5 bases between the two germline ends. Per germline, CDR1 MNHEY and CDR2 SVGAGI. The CDR3 covers 11 residues. The CDR3 loop reads CASRNTYEQYF. The CDR3 nucleotides are TGTGCCAGCAGAAACACCTACGAGCAGTACTTC.

This clonotype has a handful of counts. This chain joins TRBV4-1 and TRBJ1-5, with 12 bases fitting TRBD1. Germline CDR1 is MGHRA and CDR2 is YSYEKL. This CDR3 spans 15 amino acids. V shed 3 bases, J shed 6 bases, and the junction held 3 bases outside the gene matches. In nucleotides, the CDR3 is TGCGCCAGCAGCCAGGGACAGGGGGCGGGTCAGCCCCAGCATTTT. Translated: CASSQGQGAGQPQHF.

This chain joins TRBV9 and TRBJ1-6, with D tentatively TRBD1 (5 bases). The V and J ends lost 5 bases and 7 bases respectively, with 16 bases between them. The CDR3 consists of 15 residues. From germline, CDR1 is SGDLS and CDR2 YYNGEE. DNA of the CDR3: TGTGCCAGCAGAGAGGGGAGCCTAGGGAATTCACCCCTCCACTTT. Residues: CASREGSLGNSPLHF.

The chain employs TRBV7-2 and TRBJ2-5, with D possibly called TRBD1 or TRBD2 (5 bases each). The CDR3 is made up of 15 amino acids. CDR1 and CDR2 from the germline V gene are SGHTA and FQGNSA. V shed 1 base and J shed 5 bases, with 14 bases lying between them. The CDR3 sequence is CASSLGLGVRETQYF. CDR3 nucleotide sequence: TGTGCCAGCAGCTTAGGGTTGGGGGTGCGGGAGACCCAGTACTTC.

CDR3 amino acids: CASTGPGGTYEQYF. DNA for the CDR3: TGTGCCAGCACTGGGCCCGGGGGGACCTACGAGCAGTACTTC. The V and J genes are TRBV6-1 and TRBJ2-7; 7 nucleotides agree with TRBD2. This CDR3 comprises 14 residues. After removal of 7 bases from V and 2 bases from J, the junction contained 8 bases not matched to a gene. CDR1 MNHNS and CDR2 SASEGT come from the germline V gene.

This clonotype showed up just a few times. The chain employs TRBV28 and TRBJ2-7; 12 bases map to TRBD1. This CDR3 contains 15 residues. Per germline, CDR1 MDHEN and CDR2 SYDVKM. Germline trimming cut 5 bases from V and 7 bases from J; bases unmatched to any gene: 9. CDR3 DNA sequence: TGTGCCAGCAGTACATTCGGGACAGGGGGCCGGGAGCAGTACTTC. This translates into CASSTFGTGGREQYF.

The table lists this clonotype with a few counts. V is TRBV5-5 and J is TRBJ2-7, with 9 bases that match TRBD1. Looked up from germline, CDR1 is SGHKS and CDR2 is YYEKEE (reference sequence). The CDR3 sequence is 16 residues long. Germline trimming cut 4 bases from V and 4 bases from J; bases unmatched to any gene: 12. This chain's CDR3 is CASSAHSGTGSYEQYF. The DNA for the CDR3 is TGTGCCAGCAGCGCCCATTCCGGGACAGGGAGTTACGAGCAGTACTTC.

This clonotype occurred a few times. CDR3 in DNA: TGTGCCAGCATTTTGAGGGGGGACTACAATGAGCAGTTCTTC. It yields the protein CASILRGDYNEQFF. V is TRBV6-2 or TRBV6-3 and J is TRBJ2-1, with D possibly called TRBD1 or TRBD2 (6 bases each). The V end lost 7 bases, the J end lost 3 bases, and 13 bases lay between the germline ends. This CDR3 spans 14 amino acids. Germline assignment: CDR1 MNHEY and CDR2 SVGEGT.

The CDR3 sequence is CASSYSSLYEQYF. CDR3 coding DNA: TGTGCCAGCAGTTACAGTTCCCTCTACGAGCAGTACTTC. This sequence joins TRBV6-6 and TRBJ2-7; D is undetermined. V lost 2 bases to trimming and J lost 3 bases, with 8 bases between them. Germline V gene sequence: CDR1 MNHNY, CDR2 SVGAGI (reference sequence). The CDR3 spans 13 residues.

This clonotype has a handful of counts. The genes are TRBV20-1 and TRBJ2-1, with D tentatively TRBD2 (5 bases). Trimming removed 0 bases from V and 4 bases from J, with 16 bases in between. The CDR3 contains 16 residues. The V gene's germline CDR1 is DFQATT and CDR2 SNEGSKA (reference sequence). The CDR3 DNA reads as TGCAGTGCTAGAGATCTCGGGGAGACTGCATACAATGAGCAGTTCTTC. Its translation is CSARDLGETAYNEQFF.

The chain is built from TRBV20-1 and TRBJ2-5; a weak D match, TRBD2 (6 bases). Germline lookup yields CDR1 DFQATT and CDR2 SNEGSKA (reference sequence). Trimming left V 0 bases short and J 4 bases short, with 12 bases between. This CDR3 comprises 14 residues. This CDR3 reads CSAREGGNRETQYF. In nucleotides, the CDR3 is TGCAGTGCTAGAGAGGGGGGTAACAGAGAGACCCAGTACTTC.

The chain recombines TRBV28 with TRBJ1-1, with no clear D. Trimming took 3 bases from V and 4 from J, leaving 12 bases between them. The germline CDR1 and CDR2 sequences are MDHEN and SYDVKM. The CDR3 sequence is 14 residues long. DNA for the CDR3: TGTGCCAGCAGTTTGGGCAGGACCAGCACTGAAGCTTTCTTT. Translating it yields CASSLGRTSTEAFF.

This clonotype was found many times. Here the CDR3 DNA reads TGTGCCAGCAGTTACTCGATGGACAGTCAAAACACAGATACGCAGTATTTT. Amino acid sequence: CASSYSMDSQNTDTQYF. This sequence joins TRBV6-5 and TRBJ2-3; TRBD1 might be the D (6 bases). V shed 0 bases and J shed 2 bases, with 15 bases lying between them. The CDR3 runs 17 residues. CDR1 and CDR2 (germline): MNHEY, SVGAGI.